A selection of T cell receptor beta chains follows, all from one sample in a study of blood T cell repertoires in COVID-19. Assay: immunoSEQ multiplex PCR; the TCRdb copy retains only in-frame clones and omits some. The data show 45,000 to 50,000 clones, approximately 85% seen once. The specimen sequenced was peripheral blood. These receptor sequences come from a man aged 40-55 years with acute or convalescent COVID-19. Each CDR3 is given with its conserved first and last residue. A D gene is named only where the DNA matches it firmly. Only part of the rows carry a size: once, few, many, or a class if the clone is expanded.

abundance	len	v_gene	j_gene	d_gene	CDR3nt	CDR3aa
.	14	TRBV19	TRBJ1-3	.	TGTGCCAGTAGTAGCCGCGAACCCGGGAACACCATATATTTT	CASSSREPGNTIYF
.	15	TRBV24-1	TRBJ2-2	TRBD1	TGTGCCACCAGTGACCGACAGGGGGAAACCGGGGAGCTGTTTTTT	CATSDRQGETGELFF
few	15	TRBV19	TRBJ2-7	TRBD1	TGTGCCAGTAGTACCTTGACAGGGGGGCGCAACGAGCAGTACTTC	CASSTLTGGRNEQYF
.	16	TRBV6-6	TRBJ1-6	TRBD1	TGTGCCAGCAGTTACGACAGGGCCTCCTATAATTCACCCCTCCACTTT	CASSYDRASYNSPLHF
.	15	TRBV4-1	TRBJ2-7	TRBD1	TGCGCCAGCAGCCCGGGACAGGGATTCGACTACGAGCAGTACTTC	CASSPGQGFDYEQYF
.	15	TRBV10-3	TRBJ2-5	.	TGTGCCATCAGTGACTTATCTCAGGGCCAAGAGACCCAGTACTTC	CAISDLSQGQETQYF
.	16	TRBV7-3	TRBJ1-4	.	TGTGCCAGCAGCTTAATGGGGGGGACAACTAATGAAAAACTGTTTTTT	CASSLMGGTTNEKLFF
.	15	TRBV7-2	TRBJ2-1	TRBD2	TGTGCCAGCAGCCTAAGCGGGGGGTCTGTCAATGAGCAGTTCTTC	CASSLSGGSVNEQFF
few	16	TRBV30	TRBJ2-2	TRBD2	TGTGCCTGGAGTCCAGACTCCGGGAGGGCCACCGGGGAGCTGTTTTTT	CAWSPDSGRATGELFF
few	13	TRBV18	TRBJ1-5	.	TGTGCCAGCTCAGCGGGACGCAATCAGCCCCAGCATTTT	CASSAGRNQPQHF
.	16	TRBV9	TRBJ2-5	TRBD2	TGTGCCAGCAGCGAGGGGAATAGCGGGGGGCAAGAGACCCAGTACTTC	CASSEGNSGGQETQYF
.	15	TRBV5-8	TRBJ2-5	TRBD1	TGTGCCAGCAGCTTGGCCTGGACAGGGACAGAGACCCAGTACTTC	CASSLAWTGTETQYF
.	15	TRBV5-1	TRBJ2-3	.	TGCGCCAGCAGCTTGGCTGGGGCAGGGATCGATACGCAGTATTTT	CASSLAGAGIDTQYF
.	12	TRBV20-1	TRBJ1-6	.	TGCAGTGCTAGTGATAGGGGCTCACCCCTCCACTTT	CSASDRGSPLHF
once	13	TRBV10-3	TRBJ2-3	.	TGTGCCATCACCCGACACGATACAGATACGCAGTATTTT	CAITRHDTDTQYF
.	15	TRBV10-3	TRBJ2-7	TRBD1	TGTGCCATCAGCAACCCCCGGGACAGGGATTACGAGCAGTACTTC	CAISNPRDRDYEQYF
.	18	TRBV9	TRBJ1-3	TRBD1	TGTGCCAGCAGCGTACGGATAGGGACAGGGGGCCCTGAAAACACCATATATTTT	CASSVRIGTGGPENTIYF
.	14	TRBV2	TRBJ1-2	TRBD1	TGTGCCAGCAGCCTTAGGGGACAGGTCAGAAGCTACACCTTC	CASSLRGQVRSYTF
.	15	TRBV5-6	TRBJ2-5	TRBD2	TGTGCCAGCAGCTTGGTCCCCAGCGGGGGGGGGACCCAGTACTTC	CASSLVPSGGGTQYF
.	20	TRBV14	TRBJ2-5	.	TGTGCCAGCAGCCAAGATAGTATAGAGACTTACTTTCCGTACCAAGAGACCCAGTACTTC	CASSQDSIETYFPYQETQYF
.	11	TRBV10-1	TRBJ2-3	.	TGCGCCATCCCCCAGGGGGATACGCAGTATTTT	CAIPQGDTQYF
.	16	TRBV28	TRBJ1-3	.	TGTGCCAGCAGTGCCACCCCCAGGGAGGGGAGAAACACCATATATTTT	CASSATPREGRNTIYF
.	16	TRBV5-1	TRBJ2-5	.	TGCGCCAGCAGCCCAGGAGGGACCAGAGGGCCGGAGACCCAGTACTTC	CASSPGGTRGPETQYF